The present T cell receptor beta chain was sequenced within a study of esophageal squamous cell carcinoma under preoperative chemotherapy. The J segment lost 5 bases and the V segment lost 4 bases, leaving 4 bases of the junction unmatched. Germline CDR1 is SGHTA and CDR2 is FQGNSA. This CDR3 is built from 13 residues. The sample's time point: after preoperative PTX-NDP chemotherapy. TCRdb reprocessed the PCR reads via MiXCR and lists one record per CDR3 protein. This table has about 18,000 distinct CDR3 sequences, about 45% appearing once. The TCR originated in a human donor with esophageal squamous cell carcinoma. The donor label of this sample is uncertain. This sample was taken from a patient given preoperative chemotherapy. V and J are TRBV7-2 and TRBJ2-5, with 7 nucleotides matching TRBD2. CDR3 coding DNA: TGTGCCAGCAGCTGGGGGGGACGGGAGACCCAGTACTTC. Translating gives CASSWGGRETQYF.